These T cell receptor beta chains were read from a single sample in a study of T cell responses to AZD1222 COVID-19 vaccine. Clones were read by immunoSEQ multiplex PCR, and TCRdb kept only the in-frame ones, dropping some. The repertoire consists of approximately 200,000 clones, with approximately 90% occurring once and the leading ten covering about 3.5%. Here the sequenced sample was peripheral blood, taken 28 days after the second AZD1222 dose. These receptors all come from an adult who received the AZD1222 COVID-19 vaccine. Both conserved end residues are part of each CDR3. The D gene is left open where the match is weak. The size field is filled for only some rows; it gives once, few, many or a size class.

>TRBD1|TRBV5-1|.|TRBJ1-1
CASSEPKETGRFF
TGCGCCAGCAGCGAGCCGAAAGAGACAGGGAGGTTCTTT
>TRBD2|TRBV7-2|.|TRBJ2-7
CASSFVAGLSYEQYF
TGTGCCAGCAGCTTTGTAGCGGGACTCTCCTACGAGCAGTACTTC
>TRBD2|TRBV18|once|TRBJ2-3
CASSPRGGLAITDTQYF
TGTGCCAGCTCACCACGGGGAGGACTAGCGATCACAGATACGCAGTATTTT
>TRBD2|TRBV9|.|TRBJ2-5
CASSVTTPGLETSGSETQYF
TGTGCCAGCAGCGTAACTACGCCGGGATTGGAAACTAGCGGGAGTGAGACCCAGTACTTC
>.|TRBV3-1/TRBV3-2|.|TRBJ2-4
CASTPGGKGGYNIQYF
TGTGCCAGCACCCCCGGAGGGAAGGGAGGATATAACATTCAGTACTTC
>.|TRBV5-4|.|TRBJ1-2
CASSSGTRSYGYTF
TGTGCCAGCAGCTCCGGGACACGGAGCTATGGCTACACCTTC
>TRBD1|TRBV11-3|.|TRBJ1-2
CASSWGQGYGYTF
TGTGCCAGCAGCTGGGGACAGGGGTATGGCTACACCTTC
>TRBD2|TRBV6-4|.|TRBJ2-3
CASSGTSGRANADTQYF
TGTGCCAGCAGTGGTACTAGCGGGAGGGCCAATGCAGATACGCAGTATTTT
>TRBD2|TRBV25-1|few|TRBJ2-5
CASSERLAGLLFETQYF
TGTGCCAGCAGTGAACGACTAGCGGGCCTACTCTTCGAGACCCAGTACTTC
>.|TRBV5-4|.|TRBJ1-2
CASSFAGVLGYGYTF
TGTGCCAGCAGCTTTGCAGGGGTTTTGGGCTATGGCTACACCTTC
>.|TRBV27|.|TRBJ2-7
CASSPRTGNEQYF
TGTGCCAGCAGTCCCCGCACAGGGAACGAGCAGTACTTC
>.|TRBV23-1|.|TRBJ1-1
CASPEAFF
TGCGCCTCACCTGAAGCTTTCTTT
>.|TRBV12-3/TRBV12-4|.|TRBJ1-5
CASSPGWYQPQHF
TGTGCCAGCAGCCCGGGTTGGTATCAGCCCCAGCATTTT
>TRBD2|TRBV11-2|once|TRBJ2-5
CASSSYSGRKTQYF
TGTGCCAGCAGCTCCTATAGCGGGAGAAAGACCCAGTACTTC
>TRBD1|TRBV6-6|.|TRBJ1-5
CASSPHRDRARDSNQPQHF
TGTGCCAGCAGTCCACACCGGGACAGGGCAAGGGATAGCAATCAGCCCCAGCATTTT
>TRBD1|TRBV28|.|TRBJ2-4
CASSFYPGTEGLAKNIQYF
TGTGCCAGCAGTTTTTATCCCGGGACAGAGGGGCTGGCCAAAAACATTCAGTACTTC